What follows are 23 T cell receptor beta chains derived from one specimen sequenced in a study of breast tumors, draining lymph nodes, adjacent tissues (dated by TCRdb to about 2016). The library was obtained by multiplex PCR. TCRdb records Illumina HiSeq 2000 as the sequencer. The public reads were run again by TCRdb, first through fastp at Q25 and then through MiXCR, and only productive beta chains were kept. Each record represents a unique CDR3 protein, reported with the most common genes and DNA among its rows. The sample table records under 150,000 distinct CDR3 sequences; just under 20% of these occur just once. Under 4.5% of the sample lies in the top ten. The axillary draining lymph nodes of breast cancer patients were the source of the lymph node samples. Sequencing was done on a sample of axillary lymph node tissue. These receptors all come from a female donor with breast cancer. Some clones in this sample may be carry-over from other donors' samples.

This clonotype was detected many times. The chain has TRBV20-1 and TRBJ1-2, with 9 positions matching TRBD1. The ends lost 3 bases at V and 4 bases at J; junction bases unmatched: 0. Germline lookup yields CDR1 DFQATT and CDR2 SNEGSKA (reference sequence). This CDR3 has 12 residues. The CDR3, as DNA: TGCAGTGCTAGGACAGGGGGCTATGGCTACACCTTC. Encoded protein: CSARTGGYGYTF.

The sample holds many counts of this clonotype. The rearrangement uses TRBV6-1 and TRBJ2-3, with TRBD2 matching 12 bases. V was pared by 4 bases and J by 1 base, with 6 bases of the junction left unmatched. Germline CDR1 reads MNHNS; CDR2 reads SASEGT. The CDR3 loop spans 17 amino acids. This CDR3 is CASSAGTSGLRTDTQYF. The CDR3 DNA sequence: TGTGCCAGCAGTGCCGGGACTAGCGGGCTGCGCACAGATACGCAGTATTTT.

Ten or more counts support this clonotype. The chain recombines TRBV24-1 with TRBJ1-5; TRBD1 aligns across 7 bases. V lost 3 bases, J lost 6 bases, and 4 bases stayed unmatched. CDR3 length equals 14 residues. Germline V gene sequence: CDR1 KGHDR, CDR2 SFDVKD. Here the CDR3 DNA reads TGTGCCACCAGTGATGACAGGGTAGGTCAGCCCCAGCATTTT. This translates into CATSDDRVGQPQHF.

This clonotype was seen only once. CDR3 coding DNA: TGTGCCGTGATCGGGACAGGGGGCGGGGATGAGCAGTTCTTC. This sequence encodes CAVIGTGGGDEQFF. This chain connects TRBV6-1 to TRBJ2-1; the match to TRBD1 covers 12 bases. The V gene end was trimmed by 11 bases and the J gene end by 8 bases; junction bases not matched to a gene: 10. From germline, CDR1 is MNHNS and CDR2 SASEGT. The CDR3 spans 14 residues.

This clonotype was seen at least ten times. V and J are TRBV9 and TRBJ1-4; no clear D. In germline, CDR1 is SGDLS, CDR2 YYNGEE. This CDR3 has 13 amino acids. V shed 3 bases and J shed 8 bases, with 11 bases lying between them. The CDR3 region is CASSEPSGEKLFF. The CDR3 coding sequence is TGTGCCAGCAGCGAGCCCTCCGGAGAAAAACTGTTTTTT.

This clonotype was observed many times. The V call is TRBV4-2, the J call TRBJ2-3, with 13 bases that match TRBD2. The CDR3 extends over 17 amino acids. The germline V gene has CDR1 LGHNA and CDR2 YNFKEQ. V lost 2 bases and J lost 4; bases outside the gene matches: 6. The CDR3 region is CASSQSTSGRQADTQYF. In DNA, the CDR3 is TGTGCCAGCAGCCAATCGACTAGCGGGAGGCAGGCAGATACGCAGTATTTT.

With regard to this clonotype: A much larger clone differs from this one at a single base, so this may be a read error. The chain has TRBV20-1 and TRBJ2-1, with 13 bases that match TRBD2. CDR3 size: 17 residues. CDR1 and CDR2 from the germline V gene are DFQATT and SNEGSKA (reference sequence). CDR3 in DNA: TGCAGTGCCAGGGGGACTAGCGGGGCTCGCTCCTGCAATGAGCAGTTCTTC. Its translation: CSARGTSGARSCNEQFF.

This clonotype was seen more than once but under ten times. The genes are TRBV19 and TRBJ2-3; D is perhaps TRBD1 or TRBD2 (5 bases each). V lost 3 bases and J lost 5, with 18 bases in between. The CDR3 totals 16 residues. Looked up from germline, CDR1 is LNHDA and CDR2 is SQIVND (reference sequence). CDR3 region: CASSIPSRGRGDTQYF. Written as DNA, the CDR3 is TGTGCCAGTAGTATCCCTTCCCGGGGCCGAGGAGATACGCAGTATTTT. The full variable domain, in which reference TRBV19 and TRBJ2-3 provide the parts outside the CDR3, is DGGITQSPKYLFRKEGQNVTLSCEQNLNHDAMYWYRQDPGQGLRLIYYSQIVNDFQKGDIAEGYSVSREKKESFPLTVTSAQKNPTAFYLCASSIPSRGRGDTQYFGPGTRLTVL.

This clonotype was seen repeatedly, ten times or more. The chain carries TRBV11-1 and TRBJ2-1, with a weak D call TRBD2 (6 bases). V was pared by 2 bases and J by 2 bases, with 13 bases between. Germline CDR1 SGHAT, CDR2 FQDESV (reference sequence). The CDR3 sequence is 16 residues long. DNA of the CDR3: TGTGCCAGCAGCTTACTCGCGGGGACGACCTACAATGAGCAGTTCTTC. Residues: CASSLLAGTTYNEQFF. Using reference TRBV11-1 and TRBJ2-1 for the parts outside the CDR3, the full variable domain is EAEVAQSPRYKITEKSQAVAFWCDPISGHATLYWYRQILGQGPELLVQFQDESVVDDSQLPKDRFSAERLKGVDSTLKIQPAELGDSAMYLCASSLLAGTTYNEQFFGPGTRLTVL.

There are many counts of this clonotype. The chain links TRBV5-1 to TRBJ2-1; 9 bases fit TRBD2. J was trimmed by 7 bases and V by 0 bases; bases with no gene match: 11. In germline, CDR1 is SGHRS, CDR2 YFSETQ. The CDR3 has 17 amino acids. In nucleotides, the CDR3 is TGCGCCAGCAGCTTGGAGGGTAGGCGGGGGGGCCTAAATGAGCAGTTCTTC. Amino acid sequence: CASSLEGRRGGLNEQFF.

This clonotype was detected ten times or more. V gene TRBV2 combines with J gene TRBJ1-4, with unresolved D. CDR1 is SNHLY and CDR2 is FYNNEI in the germline V gene. V was cut by 3 bases and J by 7 bases, with 12 bases left in between. The CDR3 totals 14 residues. The CDR3 is CASSDLRRFEKLFF. CDR3 sequence (DNA): TGTGCCAGCAGTGACCTACGGCGTTTTGAAAAACTGTTTTTT. Supplemented by reference TRBV2 and TRBJ1-4, the full variable domain reads EPEVTQTPSHQVTQMGQEVILRCVPISNHLYFYWYRQILGQKVEFLVSFYNNEISEKSEIFDDQFSVERPDGSNFTLKIRSTKLEDSAMYFCASSDLRRFEKLFFGSGTQLSVL.

The CDR3 loop reads CSARDPRLAGIHEQYF. CDR3 DNA: TGCAGTGCTAGAGATCCCCGACTAGCGGGAATCCACGAGCAGTACTTC. The J gene is TRBJ2-7, the V gene TRBV20-1, with TRBD2 matching over 11 bases. With 0 bases clipped from V and 5 bases from J, the junction kept 9 bases outside the gene matches. The CDR3 covers 16 residues. CDR1 and CDR2 from the germline V gene are DFQATT and SNEGSKA (reference sequence).

This clonotype was detected only a few times. This chain connects TRBV6-5 to TRBJ1-2; maybe TRBD1 (6 bases). CDR3 size: 13 residues. The ends were cut back, 5 bases at V and 4 bases at J, with 11 bases in the middle. In germline, CDR1 is MNHEY, CDR2 SVGAGI. The CDR3 region is CASSPGTSYGYTF. As DNA, the CDR3 is TGTGCCAGCAGTCCCGGGACAAGCTATGGCTACACCTTC.

This clonotype was recorded at least ten times. As DNA, the CDR3 is TGCAGTGGAACAGCGGGGGGGTTAGCCAAAAACATTCAGTACTTC. It yields the protein CSGTAGGLAKNIQYF. The rearrangement links TRBV20-1 to TRBJ2-4, with 10 bases that match TRBD2. This CDR3 region has 15 residues. After removal of 7 bases from V and 0 bases from J, the junction contained 6 bases not matched to a gene. From germline, CDR1 is DFQATT and CDR2 SNEGSKA (reference sequence).

This clonotype was detected ten times or more. The chain combines TRBV20-1 with TRBJ2-3; TRBD2 matches 8 bases. Germline trimming cut 1 base from V and 0 bases from J; bases unmatched to any gene: 12. The CDR3 is 18 residues long. Germline CDR1 and CDR2: DFQATT and SNEGSKA (reference sequence). Here the CDR3 reads CSARVFVGRAESTDTQYF. Written as DNA, the CDR3 is TGCAGTGCTAGAGTTTTTGTCGGGAGGGCCGAAAGCACAGATACGCAGTATTTT.

J is TRBJ2-1 and V is TRBV18, with 7 bases lining up with TRBD2. The V gene's germline CDR1 is KGHSH and CDR2 LQKENI. The CDR3 runs to 14 residues. The ends lost 2 bases at V and 9 bases at J; junction bases unmatched: 7. This CDR3 reads CASSPFGTGGEQFF. Here the CDR3 DNA reads TGTGCCAGCTCACCATTCGGGACGGGGGGTGAGCAGTTCTTC.

The genes are TRBV9 and TRBJ1-5; a possible D gene is TRBD1 (5 bases). The CDR3 sequence is 15 residues long. V lost 0 bases and J lost 10, with 17 bases in between. CDR1 is SGDLS and CDR2 is YYNGEE in the germline V gene. CDR3 coding DNA: TGTGCCAGCAGCGTAGTCGGGACGGTGGGAGATCCCCAGCATTTT. Its protein product is CASSVVGTVGDPQHF.

This clonotype occurred many times. The V and J genes are TRBV27 and TRBJ2-7; TRBD2 agrees at 8 bases. Germline lookup yields CDR1 MNHEY and CDR2 SMNVEV (reference sequence). The J segment lost 6 bases and the V segment lost 5 bases, leaving 9 bases of the junction unmatched. CDR3 length: 14 amino acids. CDR3 DNA: TGTGCCAGCAGTCCCCAGCGGGAGTCGGCCGAGCAGTACTTC. It codes for CASSPQRESAEQYF.

With respect to this clonotype: The junction shows a germline mismatch at one end, possibly a read error. The chain carries TRBV28 and TRBJ2-7, with 7 bases aligning to TRBD2. This CDR3 spans 12 amino acids. Germline values: CDR1 MDHEN, CDR2 SYDVKM. The CDR3 loop is CASRGGTGEQCF. CDR3 bases: TGTGCCAGCAGGGGAGGGACCGGCGAGCAGTGCTTC. Supplemented by reference TRBV28 and TRBJ2-7, the full variable domain reads DVKVTQSSRYLVKRTGEKVFLECVQDMDHENMFWYRQDPGLGLRLIYFSYDVKMKEKGDIPEGYSVSREKKERFSLILESASTNQTSMYLCASRGGTGEQCFGPGTRLTVT.

Ten or more counts support this clonotype. This chain uses TRBV5-1 with TRBJ2-7; D is ambiguous. CDR3 length: 14 amino acids. Trimming took off 0 bases at V and 3 bases at J, with 10 bases between the two ends. Looked up from germline, CDR1 is SGHRS and CDR2 is YFSETQ. This chain's CDR3 is CASSLAGQHYEQYF. DNA for the CDR3: TGCGCCAGCAGCTTGGCCGGGCAGCACTACGAGCAGTACTTC.

The CDR3 DNA reads TGCAGCGTTGTGGCGCGGAAAAAGGGTGAAGCTTTCTTT. As protein: CSVVARKKGEAFF. The V call is TRBV29-1, the J call TRBJ1-1, with D unclear. CDR3 length: 13 amino acids. CDR1 and CDR2 (germline): SQVTM, ANQGSEA. Trimming took 4 bases from V and 7 from J, leaving 16 bases between them.

This clonotype was seen many times. The V call is TRBV7-2, the J call TRBJ2-7; 12 bases fit TRBD2. The V gene's germline CDR1 is SGHTA and CDR2 FQGNSA. With 5 bases clipped from V and 4 bases from J, the junction kept 6 bases outside the gene matches. This CDR3 comprises 15 residues. Written as DNA, the CDR3 is TGTGCCAGCAGCCCAGGACTAGCGGGGTGGTACGAGCAGTACTTC. Translating it yields CASSPGLAGWYEQYF.

This clonotype was detected ten times or more. The chain carries TRBV13 and TRBJ1-2; no definite D call. The V and J ends lost 3 bases and 6 bases respectively, with 8 bases between them. Germline V gene sequence: CDR1 PRHDT, CDR2 FYEKMQ (reference sequence). The CDR3 is 12 amino acids. Written as DNA, the CDR3 is TGTGCCAGCAGCTTCTCCGGGGATGGCTACACCTTC. It yields the protein CASSFSGDGYTF.